This is a list of T cell receptor beta chains from one sample in a study of cytomegalovirus exposure and HLA in healthy donors. The table came from immunoSEQ multiplex PCR; TCRdb's copy has only in-frame clones and leaves some out. The sample lists 100,000 to 150,000 clones; roughly four fifths were seen once. The material sequenced was PBMCs. These receptors were collected from a girl aged 2 to 10 in good health and CMV-seronegative. Both conserved end residues are part of each CDR3. The D gene is left open where the match is weak. Clone size is shown for a subset of rows, as once, few, many or a class of expanded clone.

clone size,V gene,D gene,J gene,CDR3 DNA,CDR3 protein
NA,TRBV20-1,NA,TRBJ2-1,TGCAGTGCTAGAGACAGGAATGAGCAGTTCTTC,CSARDRNEQFF
NA,TRBV28,TRBD2,TRBJ2-7,TGTGCCAGCAGCCAACGAACTACAGGGACAGATCTAGCGGGATTCTACGAGCAGTACTTC,CASSQRTTGTDLAGFYEQYF
NA,TRBV6-5,NA,TRBJ1-2,TGTGCCAGCAGTTACACGTTTCGCGGTACTAATGGCTACACCTTC,CASSYTFRGTNGYTF
NA,TRBV5-5,TRBD1,TRBJ1-2,TGTGCCAGCAGCCCAGGGACAGGGAATCTCTATGGCTACACCTTC,CASSPGTGNLYGYTF
NA,TRBV27,NA,TRBJ2-7,TGTGCCAGCAGTCGGGGGTCGGACTACGAGCAGTACTTC,CASSRGSDYEQYF
NA,TRBV2,NA,TRBJ2-3,TGTGCCAGCAGTGACGAGGGAGCTAAAGATACGCAGTATTTT,CASSDEGAKDTQYF
NA,TRBV28,NA,TRBJ2-1,TGTGCCAGCAGTCAATACAAACACAGGGATCGTAGGAACAATGAGCAGTTCTTC,CASSQYKHRDRRNNEQFF
once,TRBV9,NA,TRBJ1-1,TGTGCCAGCAGCGTACCCCAGGGTGAAGCTTTCTTT,CASSVPQGEAFF
NA,TRBV11-2,TRBD1,TRBJ1-2,TGTGCCAGCAGTCCCTCCGGGACAGGGCCTAACTATGGCTACACCTTC,CASSPSGTGPNYGYTF
NA,TRBV19,NA,TRBJ2-3,TGTGCCAGTACCTCATACCTAGGAGGGGACGGCACAGATACGCAGTATTTT,CASTSYLGGDGTDTQYF
once,TRBV5-1,NA,TRBJ2-3,TGCGCCAGCGGAAGCACAGGTACGCAGTATTTT,CASGSTGTQYF
NA,TRBV6-1,TRBD1,TRBJ1-2,TGTGCCAGCAGTACCGGACAGGGGTCTTATGGCTACACCTTC,CASSTGQGSYGYTF
NA,TRBV7-2,NA,TRBJ1-1,TGTGCCAGCAGCCCACCTCAGGGTAGGGCCACTGAAGCTTTCTTT,CASSPPQGRATEAFF
NA,TRBV6-6,NA,TRBJ2-7,TGTGCCAGCACTCCCGCGGGGAATAACGAGCAGTACTTC,CASTPAGNNEQYF
NA,TRBV5-1,TRBD2,TRBJ2-7,TGCGCCAGCAGCCTGGGGAGTAGCGGGGGGGCCTATGAGCAGTACTTC,CASSLGSSGGAYEQYF
NA,TRBV29-1,TRBD2,TRBJ2-3,TGCAGCGTTGAAGATCTACCTAGCGGGACCCACTGGGATACGCAGTATTTT,CSVEDLPSGTHWDTQYF
NA,TRBV25-1,TRBD1,TRBJ2-2,TGTGCCAGCAGTGTCCGTCAGGGGGCCGGGGAGCTGTTTTTT,CASSVRQGAGELFF
NA,TRBV14,TRBD2,TRBJ2-1,TGTGCCAGCAGCCAAGGGAGCAGCGGGAGTACCTACAATGAGCAGTTCTTC,CASSQGSSGSTYNEQFF
NA,TRBV18,TRBD2,TRBJ2-7,TGTGCCAGCTCACCACCTAGCGGGGGCTCCTACGAGCAGTACTTC,CASSPPSGGSYEQYF
NA,TRBV29-1,NA,TRBJ2-3,TGCAGCGTTGAACCGGGGTCCTCCGATACGCAGTATTTT,CSVEPGSSDTQYF
NA,TRBV18,NA,TRBJ1-4,TGTGCCAGCTCGCTTCAGGGTGGGGAAAAACTGTTTTTT,CASSLQGGEKLFF
NA,TRBV5-1,NA,TRBJ2-1,TGCGCCAGCAGCTTGGCAACTGGTTACAATGAGCAGTTCTTC,CASSLATGYNEQFF
NA,TRBV29-1,NA,TRBJ1-2,TGCAGCGTTGAACACCACCCGGACTACTACGGCTACACCTTC,CSVEHHPDYYGYTF
NA,TRBV29-1,TRBD2,TRBJ2-2,TGCAGCGTGGTGTTGAGCGGGAGTTCGGCCACCGGGGAGCTGTTTTTT,CSVVLSGSSATGELFF
NA,TRBV5-1,NA,TRBJ2-1,TGCGCCAGCAGCGGGGGGAGAAGTAATGAGCAGTTCTTC,CASSGGRSNEQFF
few,TRBV5-6,NA,TRBJ1-3,TGTGCCAGCAGGTCAGGGACTCTCTCTGGAAACACCATATATTTT,CASRSGTLSGNTIYF
few,TRBV5-1,TRBD1,TRBJ2-5,TGCGCCAGCAGCTTGGAAGGGACAGGGATCGGGGAGACCCAGTACTTC,CASSLEGTGIGETQYF
NA,TRBV7-9,TRBD1,TRBJ2-5,TGTGCCAGCAGCATTGGACAGGGGGCTTCAGGAGAGACCCAGTACTTC,CASSIGQGASGETQYF
NA,TRBV19,TRBD2,TRBJ2-1,TGTGCCAGTAGTTCGGGACTAGCGGCCGTCAATGAGCAGTTCTTC,CASSSGLAAVNEQFF
NA,TRBV6-5,TRBD1,TRBJ1-4,TGTGCCAGCAGTTACTCAGGGGGCGGAGAAAAACTGTTTTTT,CASSYSGGGEKLFF
NA,TRBV29-1,TRBD1,TRBJ1-2,TGCAGCGTCACAGGGGGAAGCGATGGCTACACCTTC,CSVTGGSDGYTF
NA,TRBV5-8,TRBD1,TRBJ2-2,TGTGCCAGCATCCATGGAGTGGACAGGGTCGAACCTAACACCGGGGAGCTGTTTTTT,CASIHGVDRVEPNTGELFF
once,TRBV5-1,TRBD2,TRBJ2-7,TGCGCCAGCAGCTTAAGCGGGAAGTTCCACGAGCAGTACTTC,CASSLSGKFHEQYF
NA,TRBV30,NA,TRBJ2-5,TGTGCCCGCCAGGACTTCCCAGGCGAGACCCAGTACTTC,CARQDFPGETQYF
NA,TRBV30,NA,TRBJ2-2,TGTGCCTGGAGTGTAATAGGGCTCACCGGGGAGTTGTTTTTT,CAWSVIGLTGELFF
NA,TRBV29-1,NA,TRBJ2-7,TGCAGCGTTAAGACTGACTCCTACGAGCAGTACTTC,CSVKTDSYEQYF